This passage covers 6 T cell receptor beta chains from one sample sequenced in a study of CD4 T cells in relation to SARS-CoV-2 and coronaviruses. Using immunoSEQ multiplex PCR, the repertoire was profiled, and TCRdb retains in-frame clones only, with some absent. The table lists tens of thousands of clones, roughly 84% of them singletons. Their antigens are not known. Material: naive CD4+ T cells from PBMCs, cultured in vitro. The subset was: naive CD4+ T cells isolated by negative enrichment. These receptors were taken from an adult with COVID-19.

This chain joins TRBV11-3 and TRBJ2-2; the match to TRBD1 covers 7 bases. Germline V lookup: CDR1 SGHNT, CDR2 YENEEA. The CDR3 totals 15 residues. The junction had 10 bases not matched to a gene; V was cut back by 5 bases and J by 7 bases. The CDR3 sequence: CASSPYRGRNGELFF. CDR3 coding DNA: TGTGCCAGCAGCCCCTACAGGGGTCGGAACGGGGAGCTGTTTTTT.

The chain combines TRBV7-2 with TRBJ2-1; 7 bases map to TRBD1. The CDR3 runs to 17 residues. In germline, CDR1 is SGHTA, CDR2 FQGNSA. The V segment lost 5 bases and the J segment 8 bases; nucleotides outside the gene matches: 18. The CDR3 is CASSPAAGGSLGHEQFF. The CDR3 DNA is TGTGCCAGCAGCCCCGCGGCAGGGGGTTCCCTTGGTCATGAGCAGTTCTTC.

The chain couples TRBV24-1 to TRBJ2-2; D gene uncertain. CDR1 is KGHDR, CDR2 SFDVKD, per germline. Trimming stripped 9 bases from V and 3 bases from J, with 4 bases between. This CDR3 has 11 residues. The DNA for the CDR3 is TGTGCCACCCAAGACACCGGGGAGCTGTTTTTT. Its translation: CATQDTGELFF.

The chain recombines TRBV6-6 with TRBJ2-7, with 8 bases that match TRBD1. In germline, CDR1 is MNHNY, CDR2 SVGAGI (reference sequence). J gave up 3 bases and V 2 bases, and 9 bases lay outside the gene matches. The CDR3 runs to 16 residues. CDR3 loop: CASSYNRQGRYYEQYF. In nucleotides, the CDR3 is TGTGCCAGCAGTTACAACAGACAGGGGAGGTACTACGAGCAGTACTTC.

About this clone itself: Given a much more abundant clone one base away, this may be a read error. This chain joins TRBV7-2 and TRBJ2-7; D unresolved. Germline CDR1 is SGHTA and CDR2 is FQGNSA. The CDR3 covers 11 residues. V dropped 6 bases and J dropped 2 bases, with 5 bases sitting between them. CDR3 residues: CASSYTYEQYF. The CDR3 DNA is TGTGCCAGCAGTTACACCTACGAGCAGTACTTC.

The chain's CDR3 is CASSQGGGLADTDTQYF. The DNA of the CDR3 is TGCGCCAGCAGCCAAGGTGGCGGGCTAGCGGACACAGATACGCAGTATTTT. The rearrangement uses TRBV4-1 and TRBJ2-3; 7 nucleotides align to TRBD2. CDR3 length: 17 residues. Germline trimming cut 1 base from V and 2 bases from J; bases unmatched to any gene: 9. In germline, CDR1 is MGHRA, CDR2 YSYEKL.